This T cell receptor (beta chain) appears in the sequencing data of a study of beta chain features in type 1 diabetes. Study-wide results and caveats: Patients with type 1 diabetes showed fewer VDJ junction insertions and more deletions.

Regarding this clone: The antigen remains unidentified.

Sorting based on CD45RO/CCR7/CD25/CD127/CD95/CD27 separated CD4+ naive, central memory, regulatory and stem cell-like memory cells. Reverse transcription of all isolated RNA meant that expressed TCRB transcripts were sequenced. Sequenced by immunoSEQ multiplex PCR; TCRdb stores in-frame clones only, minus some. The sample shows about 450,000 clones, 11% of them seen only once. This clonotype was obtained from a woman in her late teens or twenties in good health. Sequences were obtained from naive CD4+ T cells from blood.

Here the CDR3 reads CASGPGQGYGANVLTF. The CDR3, as DNA: TGTGCTAGTGGGCCGGGACAGGGGTACGGGGCCAACGTCCTGACTTTC. The chain has TRBV12-5 and TRBJ2-6, with 10 bases identical to TRBD1. The ends lost 6 bases at V and 4 bases at J; junction bases unmatched: 6. The CDR3 has 16 residues. Germline V gene lookup returns CDR1 LGHNT and CDR2 FRNRAP.